These 2 T cell receptor beta chains share one sample of origin, sequenced in a study of cytomegalovirus exposure and HLA in healthy donors. The study ran its PCR with 60 Vbeta and 13 Jbeta primers. Method: immunoSEQ multiplex PCR; TCRdb's copy keeps in-frame clones and lacks some. The sample records around 230,000 clones, roughly 85% being singletons. The sequenced sample was PBMCs. The receptors were sampled from a girl aged 2-10 years in good health and CMV-seronegative.

CDR3 region: CASRIGQNIQYF. The CDR3 bases are TGTGCCAGCAGGATCGGACAGAACATTCAGTACTTC. The rearrangement uses TRBV2 and TRBJ2-4, with D perhaps TRBD1 (6 bases). V was trimmed by 6 bases and J by 7 bases, leaving 10 bases between them. Looked up from germline, CDR1 is SNHLY and CDR2 is FYNNEI. The CDR3 sequence is 12 residues long.

The chain is built from TRBV7-6 and TRBJ2-3; no definite D call. Between the trimmed V and J ends, which lost 4 bases and 6 bases, there was a span of 5 bases. This CDR3 is built from 11 residues. Germline lookup yields CDR1 SGHVS and CDR2 FNYEAQ. DNA of the CDR3: TGTGCCAGCAGCTCATCCGATACGCAGTATTTT. It translates to CASSSSDTQYF.